A single TCR beta chain is shown here with its context. Its matching antigen is unknown. Germline V gene data show CDR1 as SGHRS and CDR2 as YFSETQ. This CDR3 has 16 residues. Unmatched junction bases numbered 11, after V lost 5 bases and J lost 4 bases. The data were taken from a study of Ad26.COV2.S vaccination and SARS-CoV-2 variants. Study observations and caveats: Breadth of non-spike TCRs did not differ between vaccinees and placebo recipients. The analyses of TCR breadth and depth may have understated the size of total T cell responses.

TCRdb's table, derived via immunoSEQ multiplex PCR, lists solely in-frame clones and lacks some. This sample has about 350,000 clones, with roughly 94% found just once. Sequencing used peripheral blood, obtained after recovery from COVID-19. This receptor was taken from a human donor who had recovered from COVID-19. The chain links TRBV5-1 to TRBJ1-2, with TRBD1 matching 10 bases. CDR3 DNA sequence: TGCGCCAGCAGAACGCAGTCCGGGACAGGGGTCTATGGCTACACCTTC. As protein: CASRTQSGTGVYGYTF.